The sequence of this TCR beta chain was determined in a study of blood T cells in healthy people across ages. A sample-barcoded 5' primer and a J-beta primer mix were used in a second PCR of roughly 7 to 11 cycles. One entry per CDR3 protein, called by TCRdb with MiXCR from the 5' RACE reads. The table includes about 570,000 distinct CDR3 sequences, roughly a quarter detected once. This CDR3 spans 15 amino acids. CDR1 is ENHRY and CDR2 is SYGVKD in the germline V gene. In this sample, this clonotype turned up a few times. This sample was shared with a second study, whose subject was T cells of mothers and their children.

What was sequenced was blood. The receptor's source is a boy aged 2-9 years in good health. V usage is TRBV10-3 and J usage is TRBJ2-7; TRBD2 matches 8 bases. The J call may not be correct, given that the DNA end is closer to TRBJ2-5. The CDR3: CAISGGEIDGETQYF. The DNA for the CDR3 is TGTGCCATCTCGGGGGGGGAAATAGATGGAGAGACCCAGTACTTC.